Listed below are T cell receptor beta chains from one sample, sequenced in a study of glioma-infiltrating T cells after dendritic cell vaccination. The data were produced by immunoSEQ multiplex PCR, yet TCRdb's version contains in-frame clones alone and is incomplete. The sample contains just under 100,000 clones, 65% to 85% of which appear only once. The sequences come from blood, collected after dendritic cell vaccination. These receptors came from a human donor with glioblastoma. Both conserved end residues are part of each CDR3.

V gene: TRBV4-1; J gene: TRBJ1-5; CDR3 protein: CASSQEYGRNQPQHF
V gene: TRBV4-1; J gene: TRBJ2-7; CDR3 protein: CASSQNRDTGSYEQYF
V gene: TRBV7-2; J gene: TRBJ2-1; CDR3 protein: CASSLYSGYNEQFF
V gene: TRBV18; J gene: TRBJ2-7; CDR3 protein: CASSPRGDSYEQYF
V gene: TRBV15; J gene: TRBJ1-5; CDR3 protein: CATSSTDSSNQPQHF
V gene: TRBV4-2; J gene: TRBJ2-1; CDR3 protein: CASSQLGTSGRLYNEQFF
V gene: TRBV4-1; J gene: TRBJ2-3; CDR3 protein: CASSQDVGRGGRDTQYF
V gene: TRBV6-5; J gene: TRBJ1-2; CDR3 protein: CASSYSSGQGGGYTF
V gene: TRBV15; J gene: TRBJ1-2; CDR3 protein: CATSRGTGALYGYTF
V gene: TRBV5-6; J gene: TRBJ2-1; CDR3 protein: CASSLVGGTSGRYEQFF
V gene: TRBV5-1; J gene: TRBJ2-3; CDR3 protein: CASLNPGDTQYF
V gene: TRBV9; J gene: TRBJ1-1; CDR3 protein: CASSPAGNTEAFF
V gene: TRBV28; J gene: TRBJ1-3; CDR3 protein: CASSLWRRGLSSGNTIYF
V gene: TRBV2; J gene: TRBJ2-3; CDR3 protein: CASSDLASGNQDTQYF
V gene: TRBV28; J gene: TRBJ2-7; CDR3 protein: CASSWVGYRLTYEQYF
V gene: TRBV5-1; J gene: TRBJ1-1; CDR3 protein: CASSPGGAEAFF
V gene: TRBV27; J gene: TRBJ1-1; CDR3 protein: CASSFNQDLNTEAFF
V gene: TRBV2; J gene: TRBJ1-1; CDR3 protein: CASSKEMDTEAFF
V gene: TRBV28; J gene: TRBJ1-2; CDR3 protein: CASSRGWGYTF
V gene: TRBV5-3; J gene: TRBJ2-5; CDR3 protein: CVPSRPGRQTQYF
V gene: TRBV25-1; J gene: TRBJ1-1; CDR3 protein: CASNRGNTEAFF
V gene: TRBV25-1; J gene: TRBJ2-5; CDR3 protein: CASSEFREGRGTETQYF